This T cell receptor beta chain was sequenced for a study of CD8+ T cells in alopecia areata. CDR3 length: 18 amino acids. Germline V CDR1 and CDR2: SGHRS, YFSETQ. V was trimmed by 0 bases and J by 2 bases, leaving 15 bases between them. The sequencing template was cDNA reverse transcribed from extracted RNA. Here immunoSEQ multiplex PCR was the method, and the copy in TCRdb shows in-frame clones only, minus some. The sample lists tens of thousands of clones; approximately 58% were seen once. The sequences come from CD8+ T cells sorted from blood, collected at week 0. This chain uses TRBV5-1 with TRBJ2-6; D possibly corresponds to TRBD1 (5 bases). The sequence derives from a human donor with alopecia areata. This chain's CDR3 is CASSLVAGLPPGANVLTF. The CDR3 nucleotides are TGCGCCAGCAGCTTGGTGGCAGGGCTTCCCCCTGGGGCCAACGTCCTGACTTTC.